Listed below are T cell receptor beta chains from one sample, sequenced in a study of T cell clusters in autoimmune cytopenias. TCRdb derives one entry per CDR3 protein from the multiplex PCR reads, leaving out DNA. Its listing shows around 1,700 distinct CDR3 sequences. The specimen sequenced was peripheral blood. The receptors here all came from a human donor with an autoimmune cytopenia, with autoimmune hepatitis or in good health (not recorded which). Both conserved end residues are part of each CDR3. Rows may omit the clone size; those that give it use once, few, many or a size class.

abundance | j_gene | v_gene | CDR3aa
medium-sized | TRBJ2-7 | TRBV29-1 | CSVDGTSGAYEQYF
medium-sized | TRBJ2-1 | TRBV27 | CASTNQGAGNEQFF
medium-sized | TRBJ2-7 | TRBV29-1 | CSADRGDEQYF
NA | TRBJ2-3 | TRBV10-3 | CAISESRRTSGKITDTQYF
NA | TRBJ2-5 | TRBV5-6 | CASSSAGEETQYF
medium-sized | TRBJ2-2 | TRBV6-5 | CASSYSKGTRFHTGELFF
medium-sized | TRBJ2-1 | TRBV10-3 | CAMSSGRASGDEQFF
NA | TRBJ2-1 | TRBV5-4 | CASSFGTGHNEQFF
medium-sized | TRBJ2-1 | TRBV29-1 | CSVEGRGLYNEQFF
NA | TRBJ2-5 | TRBV6-1 | CASSPAVRLETQYF
medium-sized | TRBJ2-2 | TRBV6-5 | CASSQLNTGELFF
NA | TRBJ2-1 | TRBV7-2 | CASSPLSRISYNEQFF
medium-sized | TRBJ2-3 | TRBV29-1 | CSVIGTGPSDTQYF
medium-sized | TRBJ1-3 | TRBV11-1 | CASSRNLGQADGNTIYF
medium-sized | TRBJ2-5 | TRBV30 | CAWSVGSWGTQYF
large | TRBJ1-2 | TRBV29-1 | CSGLILGGYTF
medium-sized | TRBJ1-2 | TRBV29-1 | CSVPRTGEGNYGYTF